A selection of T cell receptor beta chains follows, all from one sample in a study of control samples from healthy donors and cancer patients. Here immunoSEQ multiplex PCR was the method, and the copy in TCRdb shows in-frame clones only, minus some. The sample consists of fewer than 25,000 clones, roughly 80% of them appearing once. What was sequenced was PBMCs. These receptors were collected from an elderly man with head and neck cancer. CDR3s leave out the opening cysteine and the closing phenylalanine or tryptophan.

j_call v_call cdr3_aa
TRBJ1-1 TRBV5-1 ASSLGWGQTNTEAF
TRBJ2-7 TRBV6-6 ASSSITGGVYEQY
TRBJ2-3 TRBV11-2 ASSPLAGKQY
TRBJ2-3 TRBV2 ASSARAGDTDTQY
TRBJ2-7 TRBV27 ASSFAVAATYEQY
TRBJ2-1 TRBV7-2 ASSLHNEQF
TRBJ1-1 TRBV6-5 ASSTPGTANTEAF
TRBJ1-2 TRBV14 ASSQPSDRGYYGYT
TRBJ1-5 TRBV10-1 ASSGGNQPQH
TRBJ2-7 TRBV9 ASSVPGLAGPAYEQY
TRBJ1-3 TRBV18 ASSPSRQSRGNTIY
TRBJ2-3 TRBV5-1 ASSVQRGGTDTQY
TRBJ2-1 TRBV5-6 ASSSGTGDRSEQF
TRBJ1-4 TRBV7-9 ASSVRQGGAATNEKLF
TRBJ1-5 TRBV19 ASSIDKSPNQPQH
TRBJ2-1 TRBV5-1 ASSQGLVVRNEQF
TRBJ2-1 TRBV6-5 ASSYDRYNEQF
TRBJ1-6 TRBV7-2 ASRRGRNNSPLH
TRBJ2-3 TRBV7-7 ASSLDAGTDTQY
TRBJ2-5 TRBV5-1 ASSLPGSGTGVETQY
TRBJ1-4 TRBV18 ASSRGQPQTNEKLF
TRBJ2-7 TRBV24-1 ATSEPGRGAEQY
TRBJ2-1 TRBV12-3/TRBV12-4 ASRPASANEQF
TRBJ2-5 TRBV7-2 ASSSRGGETQY
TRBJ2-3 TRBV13 ASSELRGAYTDTQY
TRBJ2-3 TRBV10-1 ASSGSLAGGPQSTDTQY
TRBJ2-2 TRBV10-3 AIGDGGTGELF
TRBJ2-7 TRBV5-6 ASSLRDLLYEQY
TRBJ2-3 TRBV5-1 ASSLEPSGSSNTQY
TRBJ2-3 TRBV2 ASSWTSGRADTHTDTQY
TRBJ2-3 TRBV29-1 SVGDEHGTRSRSTDTQY
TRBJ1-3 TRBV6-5 ASRSVLAGNTIY
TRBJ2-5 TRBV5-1 ASSLGGAAWAQY
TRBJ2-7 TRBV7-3 ASSLTGGSYEQY
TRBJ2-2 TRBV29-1 SVDPHGATGELF
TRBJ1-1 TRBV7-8 ASSLRAWTGGMNTEAF
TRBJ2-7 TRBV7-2 ASSYRDRAYEQY
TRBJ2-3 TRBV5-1 ASSLGHPSTDTQY
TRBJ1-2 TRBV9 ASSSQGWAPDGYT
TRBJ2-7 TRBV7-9 ASSSQTREQY
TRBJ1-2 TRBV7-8 ASSFSLGTGADGYT
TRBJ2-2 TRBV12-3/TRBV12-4 ASSFGSGELF
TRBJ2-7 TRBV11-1 ASSRDTPNEQY
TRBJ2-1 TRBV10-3 AISRGQYNEQF
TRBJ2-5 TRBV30 AWSPRGRETQY
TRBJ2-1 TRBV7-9 ASSYGANEQF
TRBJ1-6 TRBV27 ASTTFQSSYNSPLH
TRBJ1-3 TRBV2 ATTISGNTIY
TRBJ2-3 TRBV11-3 ASSEGLAGGSVGDTQY
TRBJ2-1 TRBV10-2 ASSEFPPYSNEQF
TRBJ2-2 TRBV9 ASTSTGTGELF
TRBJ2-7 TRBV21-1 ASDPIKGASGCYEQY
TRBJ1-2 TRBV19 ASSPTDRVEYGYT
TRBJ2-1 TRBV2 ASGGGTGPKPYNEQF